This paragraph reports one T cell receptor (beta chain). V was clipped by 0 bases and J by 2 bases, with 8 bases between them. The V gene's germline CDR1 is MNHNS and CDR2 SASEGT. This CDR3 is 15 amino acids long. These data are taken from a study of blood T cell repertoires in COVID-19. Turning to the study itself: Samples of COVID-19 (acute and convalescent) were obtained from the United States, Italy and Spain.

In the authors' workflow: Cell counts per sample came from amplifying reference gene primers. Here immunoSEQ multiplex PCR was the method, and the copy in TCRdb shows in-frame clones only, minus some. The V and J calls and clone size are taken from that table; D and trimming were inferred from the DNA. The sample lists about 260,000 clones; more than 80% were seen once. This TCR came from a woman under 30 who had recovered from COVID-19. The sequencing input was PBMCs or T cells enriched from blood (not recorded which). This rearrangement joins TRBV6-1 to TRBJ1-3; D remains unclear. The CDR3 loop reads CASSEAARAGNTIYF. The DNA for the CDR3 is TGTGCCAGCAGTGAAGCAGCGAGGGCTGGAAACACCATATATTTT.